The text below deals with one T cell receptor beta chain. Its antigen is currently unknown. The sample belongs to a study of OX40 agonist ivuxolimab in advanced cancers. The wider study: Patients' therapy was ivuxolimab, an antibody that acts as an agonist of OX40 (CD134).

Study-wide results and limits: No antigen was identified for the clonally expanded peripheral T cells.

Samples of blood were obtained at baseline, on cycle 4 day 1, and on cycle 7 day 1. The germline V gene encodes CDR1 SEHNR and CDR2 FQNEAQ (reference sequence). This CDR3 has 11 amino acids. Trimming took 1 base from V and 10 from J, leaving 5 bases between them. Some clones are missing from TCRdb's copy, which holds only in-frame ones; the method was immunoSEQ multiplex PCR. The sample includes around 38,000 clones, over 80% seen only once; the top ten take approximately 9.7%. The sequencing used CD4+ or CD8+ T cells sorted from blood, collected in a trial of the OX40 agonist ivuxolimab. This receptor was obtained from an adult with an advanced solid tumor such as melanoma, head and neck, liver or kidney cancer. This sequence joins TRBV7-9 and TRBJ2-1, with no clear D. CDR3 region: CASSLDLEQFF. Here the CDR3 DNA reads TGTGCCAGCAGCTTAGATCTAGAGCAGTTCTTC.